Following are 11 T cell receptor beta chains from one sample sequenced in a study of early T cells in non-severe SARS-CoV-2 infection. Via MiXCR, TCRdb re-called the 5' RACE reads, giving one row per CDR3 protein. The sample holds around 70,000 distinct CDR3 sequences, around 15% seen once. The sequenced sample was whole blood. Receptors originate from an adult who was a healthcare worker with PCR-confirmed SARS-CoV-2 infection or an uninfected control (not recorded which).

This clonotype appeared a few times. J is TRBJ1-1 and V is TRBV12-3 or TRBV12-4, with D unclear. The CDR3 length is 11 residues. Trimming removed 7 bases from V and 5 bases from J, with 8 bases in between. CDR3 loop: CASIMGTEAFF. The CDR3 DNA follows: TGTGCCAGCATCATGGGGACTGAAGCTTTCTTT.

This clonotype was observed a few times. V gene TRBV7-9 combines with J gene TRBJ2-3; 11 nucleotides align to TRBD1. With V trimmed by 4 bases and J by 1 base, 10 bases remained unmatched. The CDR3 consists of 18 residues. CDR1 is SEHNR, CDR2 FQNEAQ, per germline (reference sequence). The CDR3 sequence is CASSWRGVGQGGTDTQYF. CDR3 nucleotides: TGTGCCAGCAGCTGGAGAGGAGTGGGACAGGGGGGCACAGATACGCAGTATTTT.

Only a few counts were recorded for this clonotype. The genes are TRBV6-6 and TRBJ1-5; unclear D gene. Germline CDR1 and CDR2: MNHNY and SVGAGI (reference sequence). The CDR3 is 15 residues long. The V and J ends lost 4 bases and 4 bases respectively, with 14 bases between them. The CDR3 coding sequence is TGTGCCAGCAGTTGGGCAGGCCAGATAAATCAGCCCCAGCATTTT. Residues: CASSWAGQINQPQHF.

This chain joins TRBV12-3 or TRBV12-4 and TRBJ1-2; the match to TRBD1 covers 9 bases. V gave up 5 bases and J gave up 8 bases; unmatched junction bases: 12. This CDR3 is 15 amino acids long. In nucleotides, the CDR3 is TGTGCCAGCAGTCCCCTCGGGACAGGGACCAGAGGCTACACCTTC. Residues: CASSPLGTGTRGYTF.

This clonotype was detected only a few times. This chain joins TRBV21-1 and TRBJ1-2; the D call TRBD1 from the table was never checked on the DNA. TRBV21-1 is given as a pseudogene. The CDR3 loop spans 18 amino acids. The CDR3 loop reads CASSAQKAGHGFPYGYTF. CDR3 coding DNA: TGTGCCAGCAGCGCCCAAAAAGCCGGACACGGATTCCCCTATGGCTACACCTTC.

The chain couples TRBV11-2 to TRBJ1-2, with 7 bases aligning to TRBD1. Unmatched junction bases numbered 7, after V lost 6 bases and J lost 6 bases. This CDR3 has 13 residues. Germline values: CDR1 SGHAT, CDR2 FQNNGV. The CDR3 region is CASRRTGSDGYTF. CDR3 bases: TGTGCCAGCAGAAGGACAGGTTCTGATGGCTACACCTTC.

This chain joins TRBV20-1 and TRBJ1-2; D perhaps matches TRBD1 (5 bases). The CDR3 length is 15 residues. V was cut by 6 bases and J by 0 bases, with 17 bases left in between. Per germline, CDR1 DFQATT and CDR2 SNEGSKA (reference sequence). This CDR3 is CSAPRDGSSNYGYTF. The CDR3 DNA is TGCAGTGCCCCTAGGGACGGATCATCTAACTATGGCTACACCTTC.

CDR3 DNA: TGTGCCAGCAGCTTAATAGGGGGGCGAACTGAAGCTTTCTTT. Encoded protein: CASSLIGGRTEAFF. This chain joins TRBV11-2 and TRBJ1-1; TRBD1 might be the D (6 bases). The CDR3 has 14 amino acids. In germline, CDR1 is SGHAT, CDR2 FQNNGV. Trimming left V 2 bases short and J 5 bases short, with 12 bases between.

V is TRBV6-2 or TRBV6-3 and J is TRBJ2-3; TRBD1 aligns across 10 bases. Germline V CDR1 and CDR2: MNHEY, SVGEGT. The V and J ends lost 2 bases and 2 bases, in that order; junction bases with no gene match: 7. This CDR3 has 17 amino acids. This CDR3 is CASSYHGQGVFTDTQYF. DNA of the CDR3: TGTGCCAGCAGTTACCACGGACAGGGGGTCTTCACAGATACGCAGTATTTT.

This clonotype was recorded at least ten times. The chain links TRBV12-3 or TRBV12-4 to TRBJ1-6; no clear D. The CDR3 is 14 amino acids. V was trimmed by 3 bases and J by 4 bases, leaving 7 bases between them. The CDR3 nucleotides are TGTGCCAGCAGTTTTGCCAGTTATAATTCACCCCTCCACTTT. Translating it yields CASSFASYNSPLHF.

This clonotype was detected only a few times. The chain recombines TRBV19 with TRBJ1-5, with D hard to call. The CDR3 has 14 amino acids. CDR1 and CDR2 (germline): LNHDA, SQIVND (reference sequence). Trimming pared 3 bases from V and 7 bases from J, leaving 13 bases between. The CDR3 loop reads CASSIGVRGQPQHF. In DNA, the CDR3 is TGTGCCAGTAGTATTGGGGTGAGAGGACAGCCCCAGCATTTT.